One and the same sample provided the 28 T cell receptor beta chains below, sequenced in a study of T cells in Graves' hyperthyroidism and ophthalmopathy. What was amplified from RNA transcripts were TCR beta CDR3 regions. TCR CDR3 regions were first amplified by RT-PCR with HTBI primers. TCRdb reprocessed the multiplex PCR reads via MiXCR and lists one record per CDR3 protein. This sample has about 510,000 distinct CDR3 sequences; 40% to 50% occur once, and the top ten carry roughly 45%. Input material: peripheral blood or thyroid tissue (not recorded which). The receptors originated from an adult woman with Graves' disease, either hyperthyroidism or ophthalmopathy (not recorded which).

The table lists this clonotype with a few counts. This chain joins TRBV10-3 and TRBJ1-1, with D tentatively TRBD1 (5 bases). The CDR3 spans 16 residues. Trimming stripped 3 bases from V and 3 bases from J, with 17 bases between. Germline V CDR1 and CDR2: ENHRY, SYGVKD. CDR3 sequence (DNA): TGTGCCATCAGTGACCCGCCTGGGACGATCTACACTGAAGCTTTCTTT. Translated: CAISDPPGTIYTEAFF.

The rearrangement uses TRBV20-1 and TRBJ1-2; 8 nucleotides agree with TRBD1. V lost 6 bases, J lost 0 bases, and 3 bases stayed unmatched. The CDR3 covers 13 residues. Germline lookup yields CDR1 DFQATT and CDR2 SNEGSKA (reference sequence). CDR3: CSAPDRANYGYTF. DNA of the CDR3: TGCAGTGCGCCGGACAGGGCTAACTATGGCTACACCTTC.

This clonotype was seen at least ten times. V and J are TRBV5-1 and TRBJ1-1; possible D gene TRBD1, 5 bases. Germline assignment: CDR1 SGHRS and CDR2 YFSETQ. There are 13 residues in the CDR3. The V end was cut by 1 base, the J end by 3 bases, with 7 bases between. CDR3 in amino acids: CASSLMGDTEAFF. The CDR3 DNA reads TGCGCCAGCAGCTTGATGGGGGACACTGAAGCTTTCTTT.

This clonotype was recorded at least ten times. This chain uses TRBV9 with TRBJ1-5; D not resolved. The germline gives CDR1 SGDLS, CDR2 YYNGEE. CDR3 length: 14 residues. V gave up 8 bases and J gave up 3 bases, with 15 bases separating them. CDR3 in DNA: TGTGCCAGGGCTCGCTGGCAGGACAATCAGCCCCAGCATTTT. Its protein is CARARWQDNQPQHF. The full variable domain, its missing parts supplied by reference TRBV9 and TRBJ1-5, is DSGVTQTPKHLITATGQRVTLRCSPRSGDLSVYWYQQSLDQGLQFLIQYYNGEERAKGNILERFSAQQFPDLHSELNLSSLELGDSALYFCARARWQDNQPQHFGDGTRLSIL.

J is TRBJ1-1 and V is TRBV15; perhaps TRBD1 as D (6 bases). V gave up 5 bases and J gave up 2 bases, with 12 bases separating them. CDR3 length: 14 residues. In germline, CDR1 is LNHNV, CDR2 YYDKDF (reference sequence). The CDR3 sequence: CATSWGADNTEAFF. CDR3 DNA: TGTGCCACCAGCTGGGGGGCAGACAACACTGAAGCTTTCTTT. Filled out from reference TRBV15 and TRBJ1-1, the complete variable domain reads DAMVIQNPRYQVTQFGKPVTLSCSQTLNHNVMYWYQQKSSQAPKLLFHYYDKDFNNEADTPDNFQSRRPNTSFCFLDIRSPGLGDTAMYLCATSWGADNTEAFFGQGTRLTVV.

As DNA, the CDR3 is TGTGCCAGCAGCGTAGGCAGGGGCGGCTACACCTTC. Translated, it gives CASSVGRGGYTF. The V call is TRBV9, the J call TRBJ1-2, with D maybe TRBD1 (6 bases). The V gene's germline CDR1 is SGDLS and CDR2 YYNGEE. Trimming took 0 bases from V and 8 from J, leaving 8 bases between them. The CDR3 length is 12 residues.

The chain employs TRBV15 and TRBJ2-7; 8 bases are a match to TRBD1. V lost 3 bases to trimming and J lost 3 bases; unmatched junction nucleotides: 1. Germline CDR1 and CDR2: LNHNV and YYDKDF (reference sequence). This CDR3 is 13 amino acids long. CDR3 region: CATSRGQDYEQYF. Written as DNA, the CDR3 is TGTGCCACCAGCAGGGGACAGGACTACGAGCAGTACTTC.

This clonotype was counted a few times. This chain connects TRBV7-9 to TRBJ1-5; the D is unclear. The V end lost 1 base, the J end lost 7 bases, and 8 bases lay between the germline ends. CDR1 and CDR2 (germline): SEHNR, FQNEAQ (reference sequence). This CDR3 comprises 13 residues. CDR3 in amino acids: CASSLGTSQPQHF. In DNA, the CDR3 is TGTGCCAGCAGCTTAGGCACCAGCCAGCCCCAGCATTTT.

This clonotype was detected only a few times. The CDR3 protein is CATETGLMRKLFF. The CDR3 coding sequence is TGTGCCACTGAGACAGGACTAATGAGGAAACTGTTTTTT. This chain joins TRBV6-1 and TRBJ1-4; a possible D gene is TRBD1 (6 bases). CDR3 length equals 13 residues. V lost 10 bases and J 11 bases, leaving 20 bases between the germline ends. CDR1 MNHNS and CDR2 SASEGT come from the germline V gene.

This chain links TRBV29-1 with TRBJ1-1; D remains ambiguous. Germline-derived CDR1 and CDR2 are SQVTM and ANQGSEA. This CDR3 has 13 residues. Trimming took 7 bases from V and 1 from J, leaving 13 bases between them. The CDR3 loop is CSAPSPSNTEAFF. The CDR3 DNA reads TGCAGCGCGCCATCGCCGTCGAACACTGAAGCTTTCTTT.

J is TRBJ1-4 and V is TRBV7-2, with no clear D. The CDR3 has 13 residues. The germline V gene encodes CDR1 SGHTA and CDR2 FQGNSA. Trimming took 5 bases from V and 11 from J, leaving 15 bases between them. The CDR3 region is CASSPGTVGKLFF. The CDR3 DNA reads TGTGCCAGCAGCCCGGGTACCGTAGGGAAACTGTTTTTT. The full variable domain, its missing parts supplied by reference TRBV7-2 and TRBJ1-4, is GAGVSQSPSNKVTEKGKDVELRCDPISGHTALYWYRQSLGQGLEFLIYFQGNSAPDKSGLPSDRFSAERTGGSVSTLTIQRTQQEDSAVYLCASSPGTVGKLFFGSGTQLSVL.

The chain is built from TRBV5-1 and TRBJ1-1, with D perhaps TRBD1 (6 bases). Germline assignment: CDR1 SGHRS and CDR2 YFSETQ. Trimming took off 0 bases at V and 6 bases at J, with 12 bases between the two ends. The CDR3 is 14 residues long. The CDR3 bases are TGCGCCAGCAGCTTGGGGGGGTGGACAGCTGAAGCTTTCTTT. Translated, it gives CASSLGGWTAEAFF.

V and J are TRBV2 and TRBJ2-5; D is unclear. The germline gives CDR1 SNHLY, CDR2 FYNNEI. The CDR3 is 9 residues long. The V end was cut by 6 bases, the J end by 13 bases, with 9 bases between. CDR3 loop: CASSPPGYF. CDR3 sequence (DNA): TGTGCCAGCAGCCCCCCGGGGTACTTC.

The V and J genes are TRBV24-1 and TRBJ1-2; 7 bases line up with TRBD1. Germline loops: CDR1 KGHDR, CDR2 SFDVKD. This CDR3 spans 14 amino acids. After removal of 2 bases from V and 3 bases from J, the junction contained 2 bases not matched to a gene. This CDR3 reads CATSDSGTDYGYTF. In DNA, the CDR3 is TGTGCCACCAGTGATTCTGGGACAGACTATGGCTACACCTTC.

The chain links TRBV6-2 or TRBV6-3 to TRBJ2-7, with D maybe TRBD1 (5 bases). The V gene lost 6 bases and the J gene lost 5 bases, with 26 bases spanning the gap. The CDR3 is made up of 17 amino acids. CDR1 is MNHEY and CDR2 is SVGEGT in the germline V gene. CDR3 residues: CASSPRVPLLTSDEQYF. CDR3 DNA: TGTGCCAGCAGCCCCAGGGTTCCCCTTTTAACTTCGGACGAGCAGTACTTC.

In this sample, this clonotype turned up a few times. V gene TRBV10-2 combines with J gene TRBJ1-1, with D maybe TRBD1 (6 bases). With 2 bases removed from V and 11 bases from J, the gap between germline ends came to 18 bases. This CDR3 is built from 14 residues. Germline V gene lookup returns CDR1 WSHSY and CDR2 SAAADI. The CDR3 bases are TGCGCCAGCAGTGAGCACCTTGTTGGGGGCCAGGCTTTCTTT. This translates into CASSEHLVGGQAFF.

This clonotype was recorded many times. The rearrangement joins TRBV2 to TRBJ1-2; D might be TRBD1 (6 bases). This CDR3 has 13 amino acids. With 6 bases removed from V and 2 bases from J, the gap between germline ends came to 10 bases. Per the germline V gene, CDR1 is SNHLY and CDR2 is FYNNEI. The CDR3 loop is CASRNRENYGYTF. The DNA for the CDR3 is TGTGCCAGCAGGAACAGGGAGAACTATGGCTACACCTTC. The variable domain in full, completed from reference TRBV2 and TRBJ1-2, reads EPEVTQTPSHQVTQMGQEVILRCVPISNHLYFYWYRQILGQKVEFLVSFYNNEISEKSEIFDDQFSVERPDGSNFTLKIRSTKLEDSAMYFCASRNRENYGYTFGSGTRLTVV.

This clonotype was detected only a few times. V gene TRBV19 combines with J gene TRBJ1-2, with D possibly matching TRBD1 (5 bases). Germline CDR1 LNHDA, CDR2 SQIVND (reference sequence). Trimming pared 8 bases from V and 4 bases from J, leaving 14 bases between. The CDR3 length is 13 residues. The CDR3 spells CASFQGVAYGYTF. DNA of the CDR3: TGTGCCAGTTTCCAGGGAGTCGCCTATGGCTACACCTTC.

V gene TRBV5-1 combines with J gene TRBJ2-6; D remains ambiguous. Germline CDR1 is SGHRS and CDR2 is YFSETQ. This CDR3 is 16 amino acids long. The V end lost 5 bases, the J end lost 0 bases, and 12 bases lay between the germline ends. The CDR3 loop reads CASRHGSLSGANVLTF. Written as DNA, the CDR3 is TGCGCCAGCAGACATGGATCTCTCTCTGGGGCCAACGTCCTGACTTTC.

The table lists this clonotype with many counts. As DNA, the CDR3 is TGTGCCAGCAGCCCGGGCCCGACATACACCGGGGAGCTGTTTTTT. Translated, it gives CASSPGPTYTGELFF. This chain uses TRBV11-1 with TRBJ2-2; D gene ambiguous. CDR1 and CDR2 (germline): SGHAT, FQDESV (reference sequence). V dropped 5 bases and J dropped 3 bases, with 13 bases sitting between them. This CDR3 has 15 residues.

V gene TRBV29-1 combines with J gene TRBJ2-2; D gene ambiguous. V was pared by 3 bases and J by 2 bases, with 1 base between. Per germline, CDR1 SQVTM and CDR2 ANQGSEA. This CDR3 is 11 amino acids long. The CDR3 nucleotides read TGCAGCGTTGATAACACCGGGGAGCTGTTTTTT. This sequence encodes CSVDNTGELFF.

V and J are TRBV7-9 and TRBJ2-5, with a possible D match to TRBD2 (5 bases). Germline assignment: CDR1 SEHNR and CDR2 FQNEAQ (reference sequence). V dropped 5 bases and J dropped 4 bases, with 17 bases sitting between them. This CDR3 region has 15 residues. The CDR3 here is CASSHREGSRETQYF. The CDR3 DNA reads as TGTGCCAGCAGCCACCGCGAGGGCTCGAGAGAGACCCAGTACTTC.

This clonotype was seen many times. The gene calls are TRBV6-1 and TRBJ1-2; D possibly corresponds to TRBD1 (6 bases). Germline CDR1 MNHNS, CDR2 SASEGT. Trimming pared 7 bases from V and 0 bases from J, leaving 9 bases between. The length of the CDR3 is 13 residues. The CDR3 DNA is TGTGCCAGCAAGACAGGACCTAACTATGGCTACACCTTC. Translating it yields CASKTGPNYGYTF.

V is TRBV12-3 or TRBV12-4 and J is TRBJ1-1; D unresolved. CDR3 length: 12 amino acids. Trimming took 8 bases from V and 1 from J, leaving 8 bases between them. The DNA of the CDR3 is TGTGCCAGCGGCTGGGGGAACACTGAAGCTTTCTTT. Protein sequence: CASGWGNTEAFF.

The chain has TRBV2 and TRBJ1-5; maybe TRBD1 (6 bases). The CDR3 consists of 15 residues. Per the germline V gene, CDR1 is SNHLY and CDR2 is FYNNEI. Deletions cut 6 bases from V and 1 base from J, with 13 bases between. The CDR3 DNA reads as TGTGCCAGCAGCGCCGGACAGATAAGCAATCAGCCCCAGCATTTT. It specifies CASSAGQISNQPQHF. Using reference TRBV2 and TRBJ1-5 for the parts outside the CDR3, the full variable domain is EPEVTQTPSHQVTQMGQEVILRCVPISNHLYFYWYRQILGQKVEFLVSFYNNEISEKSEIFDDQFSVERPDGSNFTLKIRSTKLEDSAMYFCASSAGQISNQPQHFGDGTRLSIL.

The sample holds many counts of this clonotype. This chain links TRBV12-3 or TRBV12-4 with TRBJ1-2, with TRBD1 identical over 12 bases. The V gene end was trimmed by 3 bases and the J gene end by 2 bases; junction bases not matched to a gene: 1. This CDR3 is 15 amino acids long. The chain's CDR3 is CASSFGTGGNYGYTF. Here the CDR3 DNA reads TGTGCCAGCAGTTTCGGGACAGGGGGCAACTATGGCTACACCTTC.

J is TRBJ2-7 and V is TRBV29-1; 8 bases align to TRBD1. Germline assignment: CDR1 SQVTM and CDR2 ANQGSEA. V dropped 0 bases and J dropped 0; count of bases not matched to a gene: 13. This CDR3 contains 18 residues. CDR3 sequence: CSVEEWDRCPSSSYEQYF. The CDR3 coding sequence is TGCAGCGTTGAAGAATGGGACAGGTGCCCCTCAAGCTCCTACGAGCAGTACTTC.

V usage is TRBV29-1 and J usage is TRBJ1-5; 7 nucleotides line up with TRBD1. The junction had 5 bases not matched to a gene; V was cut back by 5 bases and J by 7 bases. The CDR3 has 12 residues. Germline V lookup: CDR1 SQVTM, CDR2 ANQGSEA. The CDR3 nucleotides are TGCAGCGTTAGACAGGGTGTACAGCCCCAGCATTTT. Protein sequence: CSVRQGVQPQHF.